One TCR beta chain is described in this entry. Its target antigen remains unknown. Nothing much larger sits one base from this clone, and base qualities are not available. The immunoSEQ Assay, a bias-controlled multiplex PCR, was used to amplify TCRbeta CDR3 regions from genomic DNA. The authors' analysis ran thus. The number of nucleated cells in each sample was estimated by amplification of reference gene primers within the assay. To quantify the absolute abundance of each unique TCRbeta CDR3 rearrangement, sequence reads were collapsed and filtered. For each sample, productive Simpson clonality was calculated as the square root of Simpson's diversity index over productive rearrangements. The table comes from immuneACCESS by way of TCRdb, which keeps in-frame sequences with V and J called. Part of the clones is missing from these tables; in studies checked, under half for an unresolved V gene and the rest for unknown reasons. That table gives V, J and clone size, and the DNA gave D and trimming. This sample is represented by under 200,000 clones; approximately 79% of them were singletons. In total, the top ten clones hold around 5.2% of the sample.

This sample was taken from a study of blood T cell repertoires in COVID-19 (dated by TCRdb to 2020 to 2022). Regarding the complete study: Collaborator samples came from the United States, Italy and Spain and covered acute and convalescent phases of COVID-19. A freely available public database, intended as a resource for researchers studying the immune response to SARS-CoV-2, is where the repertoires were released. Sample metadata almost always included a de-identified subject ID, COVID-19 status, age in years and sex. The dataset comprised deeply sampled blood TCRbeta repertoires from subjects exposed to, actively infected with, or recovered from COVID-19. Samples came from the ongoing ImmuneRACE study (first 160 participants) plus 1,254 subjects from 6 global collaborators. Where HLA class I and class II types were available, the types were taken from metadata supplied by the sample provider, not from assay-based typing. The prospective study material was composed of cDNA or gDNA derived from T cells, B-cell-depleted T cells, or PBMCs.

In the prospective study, participants were roughly 18 to 95 years old, resided in fewer than 25 geographic areas of the United States, and were enrolled through a virtual design. To assign participants to cohorts, the prospective study relied on clinical history that participants themselves reported in a screening survey and a study questionnaire. Each participant in the prospective study had whole blood, serum and a nasopharyngeal or oropharyngeal swab collected by mobile phlebotomists. Participants in the prospective study had the option to provide additional blood draws and questionnaires over a 2-month period. Before DNA extraction, prospective study blood samples were shipped either frozen or at room temperature. What the research found in general, with its limitations: The quantity of clinical and demographic metadata differed by source and by participant and was supplied without curation.

From cysteine to phenylalanine, the CDR3 is 16 amino acids long. This entry keeps only the CDR3 DNA: 48 bases, framed from base 1. From V the trimming removes 7 bases and from J it removes 6 bases, while the gene matches leave 7 bases of the junction unaccounted for. Per the germline V gene (reference sequence), LNHDA is the CDR1 and SQIVND is the CDR2. The sequenced material came from PBMCs or T cells enriched from blood (not recorded which). The chain uses TRBV19 and TRBJ2-2; the central 14 bases match TRBD2. This TCR was sampled from a woman between 55 and 75 years old with acute COVID-19. The CDR3 in this case is CASNPPGLAGAGELFF. The sequence in DNA is TGTGCCAGTAACCCCCCGGGACTAGCGGGAGCCGGGGAGCTGTTTTTT.